This TCR beta chain is drawn from a study of blood T cell repertoires in COVID-19. Study context: Collection of acute and convalescent COVID-19 samples took place in the United States, Italy and Spain. T cells, B-cell-depleted T cells, or PBMCs provided the cDNA or gDNA that served as material.

In the authors' methods: Reference gene primer amplification yielded estimated nucleated cell counts. Method: immunoSEQ multiplex PCR; TCRdb's copy keeps in-frame clones and lacks some. That table is the source of V, J and clone size, and D and trimming were worked out from the DNA. Of about 140,000 clones listed, over 70% are singletons. Germline-derived CDR1 and CDR2 are WNHNN and SYGVQD (reference sequence). With 1 base removed from V and 4 bases from J, the gap between germline ends came to 16 bases. The CDR3 runs 16 residues. In this sample, this clone turned up once. The material sequenced was peripheral blood. This TCR derives from a woman in her fifties or sixties with acute or convalescent COVID-19. V is TRBV10-1 and J is TRBJ1-2; D unclear. The CDR3 bases are TGCGCCAGCAGTGAGTTTTCTACCCTCTCTGGCTATGGCTACACCTTC. Translation gives CASSEFSTLSGYGYTF.